The 22 T cell receptor beta chains below come from one sample, sequenced in a study of blood T cells in healthy people across ages. With a J-beta primer mix and a sample-barcoded 5' primer, a second PCR ran 7 to 11 cycles. TCRdb passed the 5' RACE reads through MiXCR, listing each CDR3 protein once. The table includes about 780,000 distinct CDR3 sequences, 60% to 80% detected once. The sample comprised blood. The receptors come from a man aged 25-45 years in good health.

The gene calls are TRBV6-4 and TRBJ2-3, with 7 bases aligning to TRBD2. The CDR3 is 13 amino acids. The V gene end was trimmed by 8 bases and the J gene end by 3 bases; junction bases not matched to a gene: 5. Germline assignment: CDR1 MRHNA and CDR2 SNTAGT. Here the CDR3 DNA reads TGTGCCAGCGGGGAGGGGTTGACAGATACGCAGTATTTT. It encodes CASGEGLTDTQYF.

V is TRBV4-3 and J is TRBJ2-1, with 10 positions matching TRBD2. J lost 0 bases, V lost 4 bases, and 6 bases had no gene match. The CDR3 length is 17 residues. CDR1 is LGHNA, CDR2 YSLEER, per germline. The chain's CDR3 is CASSRVAGGRSYNEQFF. In DNA form, the CDR3 reads TGCGCCAGCAGCCGAGTAGCGGGGGGCCGCTCCTACAATGAGCAGTTCTTC.

This sequence joins TRBV4-2 and TRBJ1-5; D may be TRBD1 (5 bases). With 0 bases removed from V and 5 bases from J, the gap between germline ends came to 11 bases. This CDR3 spans 15 amino acids. Germline assignment: CDR1 LGHNA and CDR2 YNFKEQ. Written as DNA, the CDR3 is TGTGCCAGCAGCCAAGATATCGGCAGGGATCAGCCCCAGCATTTT. It encodes CASSQDIGRDQPQHF.

The rearrangement joins TRBV27 to TRBJ2-7; D remains ambiguous. The germline gives CDR1 MNHEY, CDR2 SMNVEV (reference sequence). CDR3 length: 11 residues. Trimming shortened V by 10 bases and J by 4 bases, and 11 bases separated the two germline ends. The CDR3 here is CATQNPYEQYF. The CDR3 coding sequence is TGTGCCACCCAAAACCCTTACGAGCAGTACTTC.

The chain joins TRBV28 to TRBJ2-5, with 9 bases identical to TRBD1. CDR1 is MDHEN and CDR2 is SYDVKM in the germline V gene. J lost 2 bases, V lost 5 bases, and 9 bases had no gene match. This CDR3 contains 16 residues. CDR3 in amino acids: CASSLNRGRRQETQYF. The CDR3 coding sequence is TGTGCCAGCAGTCTAAACAGGGGGCGGAGGCAAGAGACCCAGTACTTC. Using reference TRBV28 and TRBJ2-5 for the parts outside the CDR3, the full variable domain is DVKVTQSSRYLVKRTGEKVFLECVQDMDHENMFWYRQDPGLGLRLIYFSYDVKMKEKGDIPEGYSVSREKKERFSLILESASTNQTSMYLCASSLNRGRRQETQYFGPGTRLLVL.

The chain recombines TRBV18 with TRBJ2-4; the D is unclear. The J call is doubtful: the DNA matches TRBJ2-7 better. There are 16 residues in the CDR3. In germline, CDR1 is KGHSH, CDR2 LQKENI. As DNA, the CDR3 is TGTGCCAGCTCACCACGAGAGACATTCGTCTCCTACGAGCAGTACTTC. Translating gives CASSPRETFVSYEQYF.

This chain uses TRBV6-2 or TRBV6-3 with TRBJ2-1; TRBD2 is a possible D gene (7 bases). V was cut by 4 bases and J by 8 bases, with 18 bases left in between. Germline CDR1 is MNHEY and CDR2 is SVGEGT. The CDR3 is made up of 15 amino acids. CDR3: CASSWGGGAQDEQFF. CDR3 nucleotide sequence: TGTGCCAGCAGTTGGGGAGGGGGGGCTCAGGATGAGCAGTTCTTC.

This rearrangement joins TRBV7-9 to TRBJ2-4, with 11 positions matching TRBD1. The DNA end favors TRBJ2-7, so the J call may be wrong. The CDR3 length is 15 residues. Per the germline V gene, CDR1 is SEHNR and CDR2 is FQNEAQ (reference sequence). The chain's CDR3 is CASSRPGQGVYEQYF. CDR3 in DNA: TGTGCCAGCAGCCGACCGGGACAGGGGGTATACGAGCAGTACTTC.

The chain has TRBV20-1 and TRBJ2-7, with 9 bases that match TRBD1. The length of the CDR3 is 13 residues. V gave up 3 bases and J gave up 3 bases; unmatched junction bases: 3. CDR1 DFQATT and CDR2 SNEGSKA come from the germline V gene (reference sequence). The CDR3 DNA sequence: TGCAGTGCTAGGACAGGGGGTGGCTACGAGCAGTACTTC. It specifies CSARTGGGYEQYF.

The rearrangement uses TRBV15 and TRBJ2-2, with D unclear. The V and J ends lost 1 base and 6 bases respectively, with 9 bases between them. Germline V gene data show CDR1 as LNHNV and CDR2 as YYDKDF (reference sequence). The CDR3 runs 14 residues. DNA for the CDR3: TGTGCCACCAGCAGAGCTGGGCCTCCCGGGGAGCTGTTTTTT. It encodes CATSRAGPPGELFF. The full variable domain, rest sourced from reference TRBV15 and TRBJ2-2, is DAMVIQNPRYQVTQFGKPVTLSCSQTLNHNVMYWYQQKSSQAPKLLFHYYDKDFNNEADTPDNFQSRRPNTSFCFLDIRSPGLGDTAMYLCATSRAGPPGELFFGEGSRLTVL.

This clonotype has a handful of counts. This chain connects TRBV12-3 or TRBV12-4 to TRBJ2-2, with TRBD2 matching over 9 bases. The V segment lost 3 bases and the J segment 1 base; nucleotides outside the gene matches: 3. The CDR3 loop spans 16 amino acids. DNA of the CDR3: TGTGCCAGCAGTTTCAGCGGGGGGAGGAACACCGGGGAGCTGTTTTTT. Translated: CASSFSGGRNTGELFF.

Only a few counts were recorded for this clonotype. The chain links TRBV10-3 to TRBJ2-6; either TRBD1 or TRBD2 may supply D (5 bases each). The V gene's germline CDR1 is ENHRY and CDR2 SYGVKD. The V end lost 10 bases, the J end lost 0 bases, and 13 bases lay between the germline ends. The CDR3 loop spans 15 amino acids. The chain's CDR3 is CASRDGTSGANVLTF. The CDR3 coding sequence is TGTGCCAGCCGGGACGGTACCTCTGGGGCCAACGTCCTGACTTTC.

V usage is TRBV5-1 and J usage is TRBJ2-7; D unresolved. The CDR3 is 14 residues long. Per the germline V gene, CDR1 is SGHRS and CDR2 is YFSETQ. Trimming shortened V by 1 base and J by 0 bases, and 8 bases separated the two germline ends. The CDR3 DNA sequence: TGCGCCAGCAGCTTGTTACAGAACTCCTACGAGCAGTACTTC. Its translation is CASSLLQNSYEQYF.

This chain links TRBV20-1 with TRBJ2-5; possible D gene TRBD2, 6 bases. Trimming left V 3 bases short and J 3 bases short, with 14 bases between. Germline V CDR1 and CDR2: DFQATT, SNEGSKA (reference sequence). This CDR3 region has 14 residues. The CDR3 region has the DNA TGCAGTGCTAGGCCGGGAGCAACCAAAGAGACCCAGTACTTC. It specifies CSARPGATKETQYF.

A note on this clonotype: One end of the junction is discordant with germline, which a read error may explain. The V gene is TRBV20-1, the J gene TRBJ2-5; D gene unclear. Germline V gene lookup returns CDR1 DFQATT and CDR2 SNEGSKA (reference sequence). CDR3 size: 10 residues. In DNA, the CDR3 is TGCAGGGCTACCAAAGAGACCCAGTACTTC. Protein product: CRATKETQYF.

The chain couples TRBV12-3 or TRBV12-4 to TRBJ2-1; 9 bases line up with TRBD2. The CDR3 loop spans 16 amino acids. With 1 base clipped from V and 4 bases from J, the junction kept 5 bases outside the gene matches. CDR3 sequence: CASSLGSGGRYNEQFF. CDR3 DNA: TGTGCCAGCAGTTTAGGGAGCGGGGGGCGATACAATGAGCAGTTCTTC.

The chain employs TRBV6-1 and TRBJ1-2; no clear D gene. Per germline, CDR1 MNHNS and CDR2 SASEGT. V was shortened by 8 bases and J by 2 bases, with 6 bases between the two germline ends. This CDR3 region has 11 residues. Here the CDR3 DNA reads TGTGCCAGCTTCTCGAACTATGGCTACACCTTC. This encodes CASFSNYGYTF.

This clonotype was counted only a few times. The chain employs TRBV9 and TRBJ2-6, with TRBD2 identical over 10 bases. Germline trimming cut 3 bases from V and 0 bases from J; bases unmatched to any gene: 6. Looked up from germline, CDR1 is SGDLS and CDR2 is YYNGEE. The CDR3 is 18 residues long. CDR3 sequence: CASSGPGTSASGANVLTF. For the CDR3, the DNA is TGTGCCAGCAGCGGACCCGGGACTAGCGCCTCTGGGGCCAACGTCCTGACTTTC.

V usage is TRBV29-1 and J usage is TRBJ1-4; 10 positions match TRBD1. Unmatched junction bases numbered 10, after V lost 7 bases and J lost 5 bases. CDR1 SQVTM and CDR2 ANQGSEA come from the germline V gene. The CDR3 is made up of 15 amino acids. The DNA of the CDR3 is TGCAGCGCGTCGACAGGGGGCCCACGGAATGAAAAACTGTTTTTT. This encodes CSASTGGPRNEKLFF. The full variable domain, in which reference TRBV29-1 and TRBJ1-4 provide the parts outside the CDR3, is SAVISQKPSRDICQRGTSLTIQCQVDSQVTMMFWYRQQPGQSLTLIATANQGSEATYESGFVIDKFPISRPNLTFSTLTVSNMSPEDSSIYLCSASTGGPRNEKLFFGSGTQLSVL.

Only a few counts were recorded for this clonotype. The chain links TRBV20-1 to TRBJ1-2; D call uncertain. Trimming removed 3 bases from V and 7 bases from J, with 12 bases in between. The CDR3 is made up of 12 amino acids. Germline values: CDR1 DFQATT, CDR2 SNEGSKA (reference sequence). The CDR3 DNA sequence: TGCAGTGCTAGTCTCGAGGGTTTTGGCTACACCTTC. Amino acid sequence: CSASLEGFGYTF.

The rearrangement links TRBV7-2 to TRBJ1-5; no firm D call. The CDR3 has 15 residues. Germline-derived CDR1 and CDR2 are SGHTA and FQGNSA. Trimming removed 4 bases from V and 9 bases from J, with 19 bases in between. The CDR3 reads CASSSLTEGYRPQHF. CDR3 nucleotide sequence: TGTGCCAGCAGCTCACTAACGGAGGGTTACCGGCCCCAGCATTTT.

The chain links TRBV24-1 to TRBJ2-1, with D possibly matching TRBD1 (6 bases). There are 15 residues in the CDR3. Deletions cut 8 bases from V and 1 base from J, with 14 bases between. Germline CDR1 KGHDR, CDR2 SFDVKD. CDR3: CATTSTGRSYNEQFF. DNA of the CDR3: TGTGCCACCACGTCGACAGGCAGGTCCTACAATGAGCAGTTCTTC.